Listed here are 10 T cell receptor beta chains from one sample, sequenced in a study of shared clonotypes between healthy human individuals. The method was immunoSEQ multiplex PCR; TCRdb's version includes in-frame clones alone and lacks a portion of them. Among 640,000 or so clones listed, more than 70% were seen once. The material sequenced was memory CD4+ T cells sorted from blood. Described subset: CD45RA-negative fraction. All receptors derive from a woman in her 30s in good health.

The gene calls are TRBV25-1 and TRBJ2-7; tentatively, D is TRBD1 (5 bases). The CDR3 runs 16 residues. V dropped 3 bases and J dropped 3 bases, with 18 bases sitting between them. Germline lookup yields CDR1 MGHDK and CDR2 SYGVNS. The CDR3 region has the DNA TGTGCCAGCAGTGACCTCACGACAGCGATGATCTACGAGCAGTACTTC. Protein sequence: CASSDLTTAMIYEQYF.

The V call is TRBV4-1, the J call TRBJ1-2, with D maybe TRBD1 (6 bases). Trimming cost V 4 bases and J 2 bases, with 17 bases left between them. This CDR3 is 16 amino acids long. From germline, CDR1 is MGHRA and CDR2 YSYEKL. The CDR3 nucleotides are TGCGCCAGCAGCCCACCTTTCGGGGGGCGCAACTATGGCTACACCTTC. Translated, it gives CASSPPFGGRNYGYTF.

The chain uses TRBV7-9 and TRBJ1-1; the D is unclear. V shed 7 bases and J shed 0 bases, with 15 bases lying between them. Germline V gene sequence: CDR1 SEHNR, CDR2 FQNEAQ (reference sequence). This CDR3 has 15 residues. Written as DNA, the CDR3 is TGTGCCAGCAATACTGCTTCTTTCATGAACACTGAAGCTTTCTTT. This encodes CASNTASFMNTEAFF.

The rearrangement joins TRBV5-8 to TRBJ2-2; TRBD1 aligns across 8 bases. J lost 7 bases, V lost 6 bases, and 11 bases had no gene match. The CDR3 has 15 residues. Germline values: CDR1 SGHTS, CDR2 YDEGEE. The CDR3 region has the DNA TGTGCCAGCACCGCTCAGGGGGCGCTTGGCGGGGAGCTGTTTTTT. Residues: CASTAQGALGGELFF.

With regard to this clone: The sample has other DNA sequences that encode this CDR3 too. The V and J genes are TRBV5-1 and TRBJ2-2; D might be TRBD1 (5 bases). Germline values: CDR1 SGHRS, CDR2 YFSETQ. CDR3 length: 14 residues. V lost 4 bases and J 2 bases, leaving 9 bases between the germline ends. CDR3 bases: TGCGCCAGCAGCAGAGACAGAAACACCGGGGAGCTGTTTTTT. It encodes CASSRDRNTGELFF. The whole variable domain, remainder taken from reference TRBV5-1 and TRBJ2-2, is KAGVTQTPRYLIKTRGQQVTLSCSPISGHRSVSWYQQTPGQGLQFLFEYFSETQRNKGNFPGRFSGRQFSNSRSEMNVSTLELGDSALYLCASSRDRNTGELFFGEGSRLTVL.

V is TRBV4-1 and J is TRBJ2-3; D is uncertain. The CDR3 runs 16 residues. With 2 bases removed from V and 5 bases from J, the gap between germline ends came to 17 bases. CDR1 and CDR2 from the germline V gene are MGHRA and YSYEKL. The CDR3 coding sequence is TGCGCCAGCAGCCAACCAACGGGCAGGTTGGGAGATACGCAGTATTTT. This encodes CASSQPTGRLGDTQYF.

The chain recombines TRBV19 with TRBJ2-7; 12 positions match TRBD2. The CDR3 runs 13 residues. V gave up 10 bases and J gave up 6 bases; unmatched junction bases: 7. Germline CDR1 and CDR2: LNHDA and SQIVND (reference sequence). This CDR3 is CATRTSGKTEQYF. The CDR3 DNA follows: TGTGCCACCAGGACTAGCGGGAAGACCGAGCAGTACTTC.

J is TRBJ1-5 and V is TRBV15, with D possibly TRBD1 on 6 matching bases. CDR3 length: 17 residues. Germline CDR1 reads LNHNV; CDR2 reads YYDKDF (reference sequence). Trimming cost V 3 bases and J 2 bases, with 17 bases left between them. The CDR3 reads CATSSARGGAGNQPQHF. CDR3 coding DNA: TGTGCCACCAGCAGTGCACGGGGGGGGGCTGGCAATCAGCCCCAGCATTTT.

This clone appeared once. The CDR3 sequence: CASSGSLAKYEQYF. The CDR3 nucleotides are TGTGCCAGCAGTGGGAGCCTAGCGAAATACGAGCAGTACTTC. The gene calls are TRBV6-6 and TRBJ2-7, with D possibly matching TRBD2 (6 bases). This CDR3 is built from 14 residues. From germline, CDR1 is MNHNY and CDR2 SVGAGI (reference sequence). The germline V and J ends were trimmed by 5 bases and 4 bases, with 15 bases remaining between them.

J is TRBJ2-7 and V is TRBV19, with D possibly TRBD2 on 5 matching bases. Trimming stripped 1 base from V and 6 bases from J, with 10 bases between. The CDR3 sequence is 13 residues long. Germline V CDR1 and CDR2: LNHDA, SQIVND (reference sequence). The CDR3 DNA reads TGTGCCAGTAGTATAGTGGAGGCAACCGAGCAGTACTTC. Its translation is CASSIVEATEQYF. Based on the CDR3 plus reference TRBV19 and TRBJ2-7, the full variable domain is DGGITQSPKYLFRKEGQNVTLSCEQNLNHDAMYWYRQDPGQGLRLIYYSQIVNDFQKGDIAEGYSVSREKKESFPLTVTSAQKNPTAFYLCASSIVEATEQYFGPGTRLTVT.